These 13 T cell receptor beta chains came from one sample sequenced in a study of T cells in Graves' hyperthyroidism and ophthalmopathy (dated by TCRdb to the late 2010s). Libraries were built with multiplex PCR. The sequencer was an Illumina HiSeq 2000. Amplification of TCR beta CDR3 regions was carried out from RNA transcripts. A first-round RT-PCR of the TCR CDR3 used the HTBI primer set with the Qiagen OneStep RT-PCR kit. TCRdb handled the public reads itself, with Q25 trimming in fastp and clone calling in MiXCR, and kept productive beta chains. When rows share a CDR3 protein, they turn into one entry using the most common DNA and genes. This sample has around 600,000 distinct CDR3 sequences in its table, and around 14% of those were observed once. The ten most abundant clones make up 7% to 9% of the sample. Sequencing was performed on blood. All receptors come from a woman between 18 and 30 years old with Graves' ophthalmopathy.

This clonotype was seen a few times. The CDR3 nucleotides read TGTGCCAGCAGCTTTGCGCTAGCGGGAGGATACGAGCAGTACTTC. Residues: CASSFALAGGYEQYF. This rearrangement joins TRBV7-2 to TRBJ2-7; 11 bases map to TRBD2. The CDR3 spans 15 residues. CDR1 is SGHTA, CDR2 FQGNSA, per germline. Trimming cost V 3 bases and J 4 bases; bases outside gene matches: 5.

This clonotype was seen many times. This chain connects TRBV12-3 or TRBV12-4 to TRBJ2-1, with D perhaps given as TRBD1 or TRBD2 (5 bases each). Trimming cost V 5 bases and J 7 bases, with 18 bases left between them. This CDR3 region has 15 residues. CDR3 nucleotides: TGTGCCAGCAGTCGCCCTAGGGACGAGGGGAATGAGCAGTTCTTC. The encoded protein is CASSRPRDEGNEQFF.

This clonotype has just one count. A much larger clone differs from this one at a single base, so this may be a read error. This CDR3 is missing its conserved last phenylalanine or tryptophan, likely due to a read error. J is TRBJ2-1 and V is TRBV7-2; 8 bases are a match to TRBD1. Unmatched junction bases numbered 3, after V lost 2 bases and J lost 3 bases. The CDR3 loop spans 15 amino acids. Germline V lookup: CDR1 SGHTA, CDR2 FQGNSA. CDR3 region: CASSLRDRNYNEQFL. The DNA for the CDR3 is TGTGCCAGCAGCTTAAGGGACAGGAACTACAATGAGCAGTTCCTC.

As regards this clonotype: At one of its ends the junction is not consistent with the germline gene, which may arise from a read error. The genes are TRBV7-2 and TRBJ2-2, with 14 bases identical to TRBD2. Germline lookup yields CDR1 SGHTA and CDR2 FQGNSA. CDR3 length: 15 residues. The CDR3 region is CASSSYHGTSGRLYF. Written as DNA, the CDR3 is TGTGCCAGCAGCTCTTATCACGGGACTAGCGGGAGACTGTATTTT.

This clonotype has at least ten counts. V is TRBV12-3 or TRBV12-4 and J is TRBJ2-3; D call uncertain. CDR3 length equals 17 residues. Trimming shortened V by 3 bases and J by 1 base, and 17 bases separated the two germline ends. CDR3 nucleotide sequence: TGTGCCAGCAGTTTTGCCTCGGCAGTTATGGGCACAGATACGCAGTATTTT. It encodes CASSFASAVMGTDTQYF.

This clonotype was counted between two and nine times. The J gene is TRBJ1-4, the V gene TRBV7-9; possible D gene TRBD1, 5 bases. There are 14 residues in the CDR3. Looked up from germline, CDR1 is SEHNR and CDR2 is FQNEAQ (reference sequence). V lost 5 bases and J 4 bases, leaving 11 bases between the germline ends. The chain's CDR3 is CASSAGHVNEKLFF. The DNA for the CDR3 is TGTGCCAGCAGCGCCGGACATGTTAATGAAAAACTGTTTTTT.

This clonotype was counted ten times or more. The chain links TRBV25-1 to TRBJ2-6, with no clear D. V lost 5 bases to trimming and J lost 0 bases, with 11 bases between them. This CDR3 is 16 amino acids long. CDR1 MGHDK and CDR2 SYGVNS come from the germline V gene. The CDR3 DNA sequence: TGTGCCAGCAGTCCACAGCCTTACTCTGGGGCCAACGTCCTGACTTTC. Translated, it gives CASSPQPYSGANVLTF.

This clonotype was recorded many times. The chain recombines TRBV4-2 with TRBJ2-7; 10 positions match TRBD2. CDR3 length: 17 amino acids. J lost 0 bases, V lost 6 bases, and 11 bases had no gene match. Germline values: CDR1 LGHNA, CDR2 YNFKEQ. CDR3 nucleotide sequence: TGTGCCAGCAGTCGGATATTAGCGGGAGGCTCCTCCTACGAGCAGTACTTC. Its translation is CASSRILAGGSSYEQYF.

J is TRBJ2-2 and V is TRBV7-8; TRBD1 might be the D (6 bases). The germline V gene has CDR1 SGHVS and CDR2 FQNEAQ. The V end lost 4 bases, the J end lost 2 bases, and 14 bases lay between the germline ends. The CDR3 is 16 residues long. The CDR3 DNA reads TGTGCCAGCAGCTGGAGGACAGATTATAACACCGGGGAGCTGTTTTTT. It encodes CASSWRTDYNTGELFF.

V and J are TRBV5-6 and TRBJ1-2, with 9 bases lining up with TRBD1. The CDR3 contains 15 residues. Germline CDR1 is SGHDT and CDR2 is YYEEEE. Germline trimming cut 4 bases from V and 4 bases from J; bases unmatched to any gene: 8. The CDR3 DNA reads as TGTGCCAGCAGCCCCGGGACAGGGTTGGCCTATGGCTACACCTTC. It is translated as CASSPGTGLAYGYTF.

The chain carries TRBV19 and TRBJ1-5; D remains unclear. Germline V CDR1 and CDR2: LNHDA, SQIVND (reference sequence). The CDR3 contains 16 residues. Trimming removed 7 bases from V and 5 bases from J, with 21 bases in between. The CDR3 reads CASTPPSRTLDQPQHF. CDR3 DNA sequence: TGTGCCAGTACCCCCCCGTCAAGAACCCTCGATCAGCCCCAGCATTTT.

This clonotype was counted at least ten times. The chain links TRBV28 to TRBJ2-5; possible D gene TRBD2, 6 bases. The CDR3 loop spans 17 amino acids. Germline CDR1 reads MDHEN; CDR2 reads SYDVKM. Trimming stripped 0 bases from V and 5 bases from J, with 19 bases between. The chain's CDR3 is CASSLWTRLVREETQYF. In DNA form, the CDR3 reads TGTGCCAGCAGTTTATGGACCAGACTAGTGAGGGAGGAGACCCAGTACTTC.

This clonotype was recorded a few times. The chain carries TRBV28 and TRBJ1-4; D unresolved. Germline V CDR1 and CDR2: MDHEN, SYDVKM. Trimming stripped 6 bases from V and 4 bases from J, with 12 bases between. The CDR3 runs to 14 residues. The CDR3 loop reads CASRVGTGNEKLFF. The CDR3 DNA reads TGTGCCAGCAGGGTTGGCACCGGTAATGAAAAACTGTTTTTT. Supplemented by reference TRBV28 and TRBJ1-4, the full variable domain reads DVKVTQSSRYLVKRTGEKVFLECVQDMDHENMFWYRQDPGLGLRLIYFSYDVKMKEKGDIPEGYSVSREKKERFSLILESASTNQTSMYLCASRVGTGNEKLFFGSGTQLSVL.